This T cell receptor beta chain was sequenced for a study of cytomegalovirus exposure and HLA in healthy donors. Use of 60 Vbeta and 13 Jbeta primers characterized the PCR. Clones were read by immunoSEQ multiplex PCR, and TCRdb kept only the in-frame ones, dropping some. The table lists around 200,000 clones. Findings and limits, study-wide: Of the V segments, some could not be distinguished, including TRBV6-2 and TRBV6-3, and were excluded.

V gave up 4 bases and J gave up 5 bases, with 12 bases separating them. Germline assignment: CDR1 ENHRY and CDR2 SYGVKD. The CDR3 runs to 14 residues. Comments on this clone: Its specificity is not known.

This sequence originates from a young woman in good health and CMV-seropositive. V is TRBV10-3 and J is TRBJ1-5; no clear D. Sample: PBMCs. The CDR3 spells CAISAGVRDQPQHF. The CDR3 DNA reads TGTGCCATCAGTGCCGGGGTAAGGGATCAGCCCCAGCATTTT.